The clone carrying this TCR beta chain appeared a single time. Its specificity is not known. Other DNA sequences in this specimen translate into the identical CDR3. Each patient experienced a relapse that followed autologous stem cell transplantation, and brentuximab vedotin exposure varied. This table comes from immunoSEQ multiplex PCR, and its TCRdb copy is limited to in-frame clones, with some not included. The sample includes just under 45,000 clones, approximately 70% of them seen just once. This record belongs to a study of PD-1 blockade in classical Hodgkin lymphoma. The overall study: Every 2 weeks, patients had 3 mg/kg nivolumab intravenously.

Points from the study as a whole: Diminished baseline TCR diversity has been reported in newly diagnosed patients relative to healthy donors. Exclusion removed patients who began nivolumab under 1 year after ASCT. There was a significant rise in CD4+ TCR diversity by C4D1, with no such rise for CD8+.

CDR3 length equals 14 residues. CDR1 and CDR2 (germline): MNHEY, SVGAGI. Trimming took 2 bases from V and 0 from J, leaving 7 bases between them. This sequence was found in a human donor with classical Hodgkin lymphoma. The sequences come from peripheral blood mononuclear cells (PBMCs), collected before the second cycle of nivolumab. This chain connects TRBV6-5 to TRBJ1-1; TRBD1 is a possible D gene (5 bases). CDR3 amino acids: CASSYQGLNTEAFF. The CDR3 nucleotides read TGTGCCAGCAGTTACCAGGGATTGAACACTGAAGCTTTCTTT.